This T cell receptor (beta chain) was captured by sequencing in a study of blood T cells in healthy people across ages. Study findings and constraints: As naive T cell percentage varied, TCR beta diversity correlated strongly with it.

Worth noting for this clonotype: Its antigen remains unknown.

A J-beta primer mix and a sample-barcoded 5' primer were used in a second PCR of about 6 to 12 cycles. TCRdb ran MiXCR on the 5' RACE reads and lists one entry per CDR3 protein. In the table there are around 1.5 million distinct CDR3 sequences, approximately 63% of which are singletons. The CDR3 covers 14 residues. Trimming stripped 2 bases from V and 6 bases from J, with 11 bases between. V gene TRBV12-3 or TRBV12-4 combines with J gene TRBJ2-1; tentative D call: TRBD2 (6 bases). The sample consisted of blood. The source is a man younger than 35 in good health. CDR3 region: CASSLTSPINEQFF. As DNA, the CDR3 is TGTGCCAGCAGTTTAACTAGCCCAATCAATGAGCAGTTCTTC.